Shown below are 22 T cell receptor beta chains from a single sample sequenced in a study of radiation and T cells in renal cell carcinoma. Time point denoted: blood 2 weeks post-SBRT. Sample treatment: 15 Gy SBRT to primary tumor, nephrectomy 4 weeks later. Produced via immunoSEQ multiplex PCR; TCRdb's table is partial and in-frame only. The sample has more than 150,000 clones, about nine tenths seen once. The sequencing used blood, collected from a patient whose treatment included radiotherapy and nephrectomy. The receptors were gathered from a woman aged 45-60 years with renal cell carcinoma.

This chain connects TRBV7-2 to TRBJ2-4; D uncertain. Germline CDR1 reads SGHTA; CDR2 reads FQGNSA. V was clipped by 4 bases and J by 1 base, with 11 bases between them. This CDR3 has 15 amino acids. The CDR3 DNA reads TGTGCCAGCAGCTCTTTCGTTCTCGCCAAAAACATTCAGTACTTC. Translated, it gives CASSSFVLAKNIQYF.

The chain links TRBV6-5 to TRBJ1-2; TRBD1 agrees at 7 bases. Germline values: CDR1 MNHEY, CDR2 SVGAGI. J lost 4 bases, V lost 6 bases, and 5 bases had no gene match. The CDR3 is 13 residues long. CDR3 protein: CASRTTGAYGYTF. Written as DNA, the CDR3 is TGTGCCAGCAGAACAACAGGGGCCTATGGCTACACCTTC.

The chain recombines TRBV19 with TRBJ2-7; D is perhaps TRBD2 (6 bases). The CDR3 consists of 14 residues. CDR1 and CDR2 from the germline V gene are LNHDA and SQIVND (reference sequence). V dropped 10 bases and J dropped 0 bases, with 16 bases sitting between them. The chain's CDR3 is CATRGRGDSYEQYF. The CDR3 nucleotides read TGTGCCACCCGAGGGCGCGGGGACTCCTACGAGCAGTACTTC.

In DNA form, the CDR3 reads TGTGCCAGCCGAATAGATGACTCCTATGGCTACACCTTC. Its protein is CASRIDDSYGYTF. The chain combines TRBV6-5 with TRBJ1-2; D remains unclear. Trimming shortened V by 8 bases and J by 4 bases, and 14 bases separated the two germline ends. Germline CDR1 and CDR2: MNHEY and SVGAGI. The CDR3 extends over 13 amino acids.

The count of this clone is one. CDR3 loop: CASSLGSNTEAFF. CDR3 DNA: TGTGCCAGCAGCTTGGGAAGTAACACTGAAGCTTTCTTT. The genes are TRBV5-6 and TRBJ1-1; no firm D call. Germline loops: CDR1 SGHDT, CDR2 YYEEEE. The CDR3 totals 13 residues. V lost 0 bases and J lost 2, with 5 bases in between.

V gene TRBV5-1 combines with J gene TRBJ2-5, with D unclear. Germline values: CDR1 SGHRS, CDR2 YFSETQ. Trimming removed 0 bases at V and 4 bases at J, with 7 bases between. The length of the CDR3 is 13 residues. The CDR3 protein is CASSLGHSETQYF. Written as DNA, the CDR3 is TGCGCCAGCAGCTTGGGACATTCAGAGACCCAGTACTTC. Full variable domain (missing parts from reference TRBV5-1 and TRBJ2-5): KAGVTQTPRYLIKTRGQQVTLSCSPISGHRSVSWYQQTPGQGLQFLFEYFSETQRNKGNFPGRFSGRQFSNSRSEMNVSTLELGDSALYLCASSLGHSETQYFGPGTRLLVL.

The chain employs TRBV14 and TRBJ1-4; no clear D. From germline, CDR1 is SGHDN and CDR2 FVKESK. V lost 1 base to trimming and J lost 8 bases, with 14 bases between them. There are 15 residues in the CDR3. Written as DNA, the CDR3 is TGTGCCAGCAGCCAAGGTTGGACCTATGGGGAAAAACTGTTTTTT. This gives the protein CASSQGWTYGEKLFF.

CDR3 amino acids: CASSILGGQSSYEQYF. The CDR3, as DNA: TGTGCCAGCAGCATCTTGGGGGGTCAGAGCTCCTACGAGCAGTACTTC. This sequence joins TRBV7-9 and TRBJ2-7; D is possibly TRBD2 (6 bases). Between the trimmed V and J ends, which lost 5 bases and 0 bases, there was a span of 17 bases. Germline V gene lookup returns CDR1 SEHNR and CDR2 FQNEAQ (reference sequence). The CDR3 spans 16 residues.

The V call is TRBV18, the J call TRBJ1-2, with D unclear. Germline assignment: CDR1 KGHSH and CDR2 LQKENI. The germline V and J ends were trimmed by 6 bases and 6 bases, with 17 bases remaining between them. There are 14 residues in the CDR3. CDR3 sequence (DNA): TGTGCCAGCTCTAGCACATCGGAGGTGGATGGCTACACCTTC. Translated, it gives CASSSTSEVDGYTF.

The gene calls are TRBV7-3 and TRBJ1-2; D might be TRBD1 (6 bases). V lost 5 bases, J lost 10 bases, and 20 bases lay in between. This CDR3 has 14 amino acids. Germline V gene data show CDR1 as SGHTA and CDR2 as FQGTGA. CDR3 in amino acids: CASSPTPRQASYTF. CDR3 nucleotide sequence: TGTGCCAGCAGCCCGACCCCAAGACAGGCGTCCTACACCTTC.

V and J are TRBV5-1 and TRBJ1-6; 7 bases are shared with TRBD1. The CDR3 spans 15 residues. Germline V gene sequence: CDR1 SGHRS, CDR2 YFSETQ. Unmatched junction bases numbered 4, after V lost 2 bases and J lost 5 bases. For the CDR3, the DNA is TGCGCCAGCAGCTTAGGGGGCTCAGATAATTCACCCCTCCACTTT. It yields the protein CASSLGGSDNSPLHF. Full variable domain (rest looked up from reference TRBV5-1 and TRBJ1-6): KAGVTQTPRYLIKTRGQQVTLSCSPISGHRSVSWYQQTPGQGLQFLFEYFSETQRNKGNFPGRFSGRQFSNSRSEMNVSTLELGDSALYLCASSLGGSDNSPLHFGNGTRLTVT.

The chain has TRBV6-6 and TRBJ2-1, with 8 positions matching TRBD1. Germline V gene data show CDR1 as MNHNY and CDR2 as SVGAGI (reference sequence). This CDR3 contains 16 residues. V lost 0 bases to trimming and J lost 8 bases; unmatched junction nucleotides: 9. CDR3 DNA sequence: TGTGCCAGCAGTTACTCGGGCCAGGACAGGGCTTATGAGCAGTTCTTC. Translated, it gives CASSYSGQDRAYEQFF.

This chain uses TRBV6-4 with TRBJ1-2; 9 bases are a match to TRBD1. Germline CDR1 MRHNA, CDR2 SNTAGT. This CDR3 is built from 15 residues. The V segment lost 3 bases and the J segment 5 bases; nucleotides outside the gene matches: 7. The CDR3 loop reads CASSDRQGGGYGYTF. CDR3 bases: TGTGCCAGCAGTGATCGACAGGGGGGTGGTTATGGCTACACCTTC.

This clone was counted a few times. The rearrangement links TRBV7-6 to TRBJ1-1, with TRBD1 as a possible D gene (6 bases). V gave up 5 bases and J gave up 0 bases, with 19 bases separating them. CDR1 is SGHVS, CDR2 FNYEAQ, per germline. The CDR3 runs to 17 residues. CDR3 sequence: CASSPKTGQSMNTEAFF. The CDR3 DNA is TGTGCCAGCAGCCCTAAAACGGGACAAAGCATGAACACTGAAGCTTTCTTT.

Concerning this clone: This CDR3 is also generated by other DNA sequences in the sample. This chain uses TRBV5-1 with TRBJ1-2, with D maybe TRBD1 (6 bases). V lost 0 bases to trimming and J lost 4 bases, with 7 bases between them. The CDR3 consists of 13 residues. CDR1 is SGHRS, CDR2 YFSETQ, per germline. For the CDR3, the DNA is TGCGCCAGCAGCTTGGGGGGGCCCTATGGCTACACCTTC. Translation: CASSLGGPYGYTF.

The chain joins TRBV7-9 to TRBJ1-4, with TRBD1 as a possible D gene (5 bases). The CDR3 has 15 residues. Germline CDR1 is SEHNR and CDR2 is FQNEAQ (reference sequence). Between the trimmed V and J ends, which lost 5 bases and 5 bases, there was a span of 15 bases. CDR3 DNA: TGTGCCAGCAGCCCAATGGCGGGGGTCAATGAAAAACTGTTTTTT. Protein product: CASSPMAGVNEKLFF.

V gene TRBV4-1 combines with J gene TRBJ1-5, with unresolved D. The V gene lost 1 base and the J gene lost 7 bases, with 8 bases spanning the gap. Germline CDR1 reads MGHRA; CDR2 reads YSYEKL. CDR3 length: 13 amino acids. Here the CDR3 reads CASSQVGSQPQHF. In DNA form, the CDR3 reads TGCGCCAGCAGCCAAGTTGGGTCCCAGCCCCAGCATTTT.

To note about this clone: The junction and the germline gene differ at one end; a read error may be behind it. The chain has TRBV20-1 and TRBJ2-7, with 10 positions matching TRBD1. Looked up from germline, CDR1 is DFQATT and CDR2 is SNEGSKA (reference sequence). CDR3 length equals 11 residues. The CDR3 region is CSARSAGTGDF. The CDR3 DNA reads TGCAGTGCTAGATCTGCCGGGACAGGGGACTTC.

The rearrangement links TRBV7-8 to TRBJ1-6, with TRBD1 matching over 9 bases. Per germline, CDR1 SGHVS and CDR2 FQNEAQ. The CDR3 runs 15 residues. The J segment lost 5 bases and the V segment lost 4 bases, leaving 3 bases of the junction unmatched. The CDR3 nucleotides are TGTGCCAGCAGCTGGCGGACAGGGGATAATTCACCCCTCCACTTT. It is translated as CASSWRTGDNSPLHF.

This rearrangement joins TRBV6-5 to TRBJ1-1, with D unresolved. The germline V and J ends were trimmed by 7 bases and 1 base, with 10 bases remaining between them. The CDR3 has 13 residues. CDR1 is MNHEY and CDR2 is SVGAGI in the germline V gene. CDR3 nucleotide sequence: TGTGCCAGCACCGTCGGCGGGAACACTGAAGCTTTCTTT. Translated, it gives CASTVGGNTEAFF.

This clone was detected once. This chain links TRBV7-2 with TRBJ1-6; 8 bases are a match to TRBD1. With 4 bases clipped from V and 9 bases from J, the junction kept 11 bases outside the gene matches. CDR3 length: 16 amino acids. The germline V gene encodes CDR1 SGHTA and CDR2 FQGNSA. In nucleotides, the CDR3 is TGTGCCAGCAGCTCCGTCCCGGGACAGGAAGGTTCACCCCTCCACTTT. The encoded protein is CASSSVPGQEGSPLHF. Full variable domain (outside the CDR3, taken from reference TRBV7-2 and TRBJ1-6): GAGVSQSPSNKVTEKGKDVELRCDPISGHTALYWYRQSLGQGLEFLIYFQGNSAPDKSGLPSDRFSAERTGGSVSTLTIQRTQQEDSAVYLCASSSVPGQEGSPLHFGNGTRLTVT.

The chain uses TRBV10-3 and TRBJ2-1; 10 bases align to TRBD2. Germline V lookup: CDR1 ENHRY, CDR2 SYGVKD. V lost 0 bases, J lost 9 bases, and 5 bases stayed unmatched. The CDR3 is 15 amino acids. The DNA of the CDR3 is TGTGCCATCAGTGAGTCGAGCGGGGGGGCCATTGAGCAGTTCTTC. Translated: CAISESSGGAIEQFF.